Each of the 6 T cell receptor beta chains below was sequenced from the same sample in a study of T-cell memory formation after mild COVID-19. A single record per CDR3 protein comes from TCRdb applying MiXCR to the 5' RACE reads. The data contain some 50,000 distinct CDR3 sequences, 9% to 15% of them singletons. The sample was PBMCs or a T cell subset sorted from them (not recorded which). These receptors were obtained from a young man who had mild COVID-19 (a few samples of this study predate the infection). Cell type and time point are not known.

This clonotype has more than one count but fewer than ten. The rearrangement uses TRBV10-1 and TRBJ2-3; D call uncertain. This CDR3 region has 14 residues. CDR1 is WNHNN and CDR2 is SYGVQD in the germline V gene (reference sequence). V gave up 0 bases and J gave up 5 bases, with 9 bases separating them. CDR3 in amino acids: CASSESSLEDTQYF. The CDR3 nucleotides are TGCGCCAGCAGTGAGTCGTCCCTGGAAGATACGCAGTATTTT.

This clonotype was recorded many times. This sequence joins TRBV20-1 and TRBJ2-2; D may correspond to TRBD1 or TRBD2 (6 bases each). Looked up from germline, CDR1 is DFQATT and CDR2 is SNEGSKA (reference sequence). With 1 base removed from V and 6 bases from J, the gap between germline ends came to 18 bases. CDR3 length: 16 residues. CDR3 region: CSARAWRGKLPGELFF. For the CDR3, the DNA is TGCAGTGCTAGAGCGTGGAGGGGGAAATTGCCCGGGGAGCTGTTTTTT.

This clonotype was found many times. The chain employs TRBV5-1 and TRBJ1-1, with TRBD1 matching over 7 bases. CDR1 SGHRS and CDR2 YFSETQ come from the germline V gene. J gave up 0 bases and V 4 bases, and 3 bases lay outside the gene matches. The CDR3 sequence is 14 residues long. CDR3 sequence: CASSTGTVNTEAFF. The DNA of the CDR3 is TGCGCCAGCAGCACAGGGACAGTGAACACTGAAGCTTTCTTT.

The chain links TRBV5-1 to TRBJ1-3, with 11 bases fitting TRBD1. V gave up 3 bases and J gave up 2 bases; unmatched junction bases: 1. This CDR3 region has 15 residues. From germline, CDR1 is SGHRS and CDR2 YFSETQ. CDR3 in amino acids: CASSSGQGAGNTIYF. The CDR3 nucleotides read TGCGCCAGCAGCTCGGGACAGGGGGCTGGAAACACCATATATTTT.

At least ten counts were recorded for this clonotype. The chain uses TRBV11-2 and TRBJ2-5; D gene unclear. This CDR3 has 12 amino acids. V was trimmed by 3 bases and J by 5 bases, leaving 7 bases between them. Germline lookup yields CDR1 SGHAT and CDR2 FQNNGV. The CDR3 sequence: CASSFTRETQYF. The CDR3 DNA follows: TGTGCCAGCAGCTTCACCCGGGAGACCCAGTACTTC.

This clonotype was counted many times. This rearrangement joins TRBV7-2 to TRBJ2-1, with TRBD1 as a possible D gene (6 bases). The germline V gene encodes CDR1 SGHTA and CDR2 FQGNSA. The CDR3 covers 16 residues. Trimming left V 1 base short and J 0 bases short, with 10 bases between. CDR3 DNA: TGTGCCAGCAGCTTAGTGGGGGCGGGCTCCTACAATGAGCAGTTCTTC. It encodes CASSLVGAGSYNEQFF.